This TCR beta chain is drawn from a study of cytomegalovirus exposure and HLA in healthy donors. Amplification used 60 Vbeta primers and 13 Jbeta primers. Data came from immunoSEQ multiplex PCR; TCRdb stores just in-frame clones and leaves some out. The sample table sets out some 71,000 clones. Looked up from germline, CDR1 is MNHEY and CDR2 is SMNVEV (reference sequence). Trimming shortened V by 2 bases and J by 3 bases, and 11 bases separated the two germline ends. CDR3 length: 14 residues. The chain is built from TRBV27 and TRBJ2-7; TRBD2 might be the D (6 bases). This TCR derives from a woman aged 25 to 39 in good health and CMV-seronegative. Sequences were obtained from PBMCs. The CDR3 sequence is CASSLMVGGYEQYF. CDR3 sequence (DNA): TGTGCCAGCAGTTTAATGGTGGGAGGCTACGAGCAGTACTTC.